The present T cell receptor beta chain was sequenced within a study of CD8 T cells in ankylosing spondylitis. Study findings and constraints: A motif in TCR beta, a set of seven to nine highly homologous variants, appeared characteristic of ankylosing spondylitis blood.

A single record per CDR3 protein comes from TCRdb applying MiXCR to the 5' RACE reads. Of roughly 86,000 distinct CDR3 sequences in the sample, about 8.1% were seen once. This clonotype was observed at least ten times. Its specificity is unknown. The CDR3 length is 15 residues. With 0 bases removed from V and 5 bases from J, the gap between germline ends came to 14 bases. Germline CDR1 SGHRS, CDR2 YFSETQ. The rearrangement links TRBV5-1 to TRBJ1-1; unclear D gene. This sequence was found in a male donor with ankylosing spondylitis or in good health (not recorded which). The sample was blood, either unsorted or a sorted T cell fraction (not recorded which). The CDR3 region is CASSLGLLGRTEAFF. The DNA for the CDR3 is TGCGCCAGCAGCTTGGGACTCCTCGGAAGGACTGAAGCTTTCTTT.